This TCR beta chain comes out of a study of beta chain features in type 1 diabetes. Study-wide results and caveats: The naive, central memory and Treg TCRB repertoires of patients appeared to be more similar to one another than those of healthy donors. TCRB CDR3 length was moderately but significantly reduced in all four CD4+ subsets of Type 1 diabetes patients. cDNA-based reads could over-represent cells with high TCR expression. VDJ junctions sequenced from type 1 diabetes patients showed fewer insertions and more deletions.

This clone has just a few counts. Its antigen is not identified. The germline V and J ends were trimmed by 6 bases and 0 bases, with 13 bases remaining between them. The V gene's germline CDR1 is SQVTM and CDR2 ANQGSEA. The CDR3 is 14 amino acids. TCRB transcripts that were expressed got sequenced, as all of the isolated RNA had been reverse transcribed. The average read count of naive, central memory and regulatory T cell samples was approximately 4 million. Data came from immunoSEQ multiplex PCR; TCRdb stores just in-frame clones and leaves some out. The sample has approximately 280,000 clones, roughly 15% seen once.

The chain has TRBV29-1 and TRBJ2-3; possible D gene TRBD2, 6 bases. The receptor was derived from a young man with type 1 diabetes. Sequencing was performed on naive CD4+ T cells from blood. The CDR3: CSVQRALSTDTQYF. CDR3 bases: TGCAGCGTCCAGCGGGCCTTGAGCACAGATACGCAGTATTTT.